Only a few counts were recorded for the clone carrying this T cell receptor beta chain. Its antigen is not identified. The data were taken from a study of vaccination and CD4 T cells after COVID-19. Sequencing of DNA taken from cultured CD4+ T cells relied on the Oncomine TCR Beta short-read assay. CD4+ T cells were cultured, and genomic DNA was extracted from them. TCRdb redid the calling of the PCR reads with MiXCR, one entry per CDR3 protein. The data contain approximately 9,800 distinct CDR3 sequences, approximately 40% of them singletons. The junction had 7 bases not matched to a gene; V was cut back by 6 bases and J by 0 bases. There are 15 residues in the CDR3. Per germline, CDR1 SGHAT and CDR2 FQNNGV. Stated treatment: roughly 10-day PBMC culture with coronavirus spike peptide pools or control peptides (ViraFEST assay). Those CD4+ T cells from the unexposed donor predate the COVID-19 pandemic (2011-2018). Culture proceeded for approximately eleven days, and CD4+ T cells were then isolated by negative selection.

Study-wide results and caveats: Convalescent patients displayed spike mono-reactivity in 304 of 307 vaccine-specific clones.

The V gene is TRBV11-2, the J gene TRBJ2-7; 8 bases map to TRBD2. What was sequenced was CD4+ T cells from blood, cultured in vitro. The source is a human donor in good health. The CDR3 nucleotides are TGTGCCAGCAGACCCCCGGGAGGGAGCTCCTACGAGCAGTACTTC. This translates into CASRPPGGSSYEQYF.